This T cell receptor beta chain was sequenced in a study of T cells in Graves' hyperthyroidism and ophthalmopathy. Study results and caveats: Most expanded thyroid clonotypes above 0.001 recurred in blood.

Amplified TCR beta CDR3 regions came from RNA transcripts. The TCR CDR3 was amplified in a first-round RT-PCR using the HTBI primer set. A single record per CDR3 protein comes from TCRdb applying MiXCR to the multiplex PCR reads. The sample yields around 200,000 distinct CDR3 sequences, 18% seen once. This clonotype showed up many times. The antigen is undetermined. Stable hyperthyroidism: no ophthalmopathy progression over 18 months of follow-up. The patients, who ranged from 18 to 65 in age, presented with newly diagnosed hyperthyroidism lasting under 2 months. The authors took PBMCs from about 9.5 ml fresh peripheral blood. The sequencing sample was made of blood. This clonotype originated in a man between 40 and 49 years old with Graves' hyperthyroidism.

CDR3 coding DNA: TGTGCCAGCACCACGGGACAGGGTGGTCAGCCCCAGCATTTT. Amino acids: CASTTGQGGQPQHF. V is TRBV7-2 and J is TRBJ1-5; TRBD1 matches at 9 bases. Trimming removed 7 bases from V and 6 bases from J; junction bases left unmatched: 7. Germline lookup yields CDR1 SGHTA and CDR2 FQGNSA. The CDR3 consists of 14 residues.